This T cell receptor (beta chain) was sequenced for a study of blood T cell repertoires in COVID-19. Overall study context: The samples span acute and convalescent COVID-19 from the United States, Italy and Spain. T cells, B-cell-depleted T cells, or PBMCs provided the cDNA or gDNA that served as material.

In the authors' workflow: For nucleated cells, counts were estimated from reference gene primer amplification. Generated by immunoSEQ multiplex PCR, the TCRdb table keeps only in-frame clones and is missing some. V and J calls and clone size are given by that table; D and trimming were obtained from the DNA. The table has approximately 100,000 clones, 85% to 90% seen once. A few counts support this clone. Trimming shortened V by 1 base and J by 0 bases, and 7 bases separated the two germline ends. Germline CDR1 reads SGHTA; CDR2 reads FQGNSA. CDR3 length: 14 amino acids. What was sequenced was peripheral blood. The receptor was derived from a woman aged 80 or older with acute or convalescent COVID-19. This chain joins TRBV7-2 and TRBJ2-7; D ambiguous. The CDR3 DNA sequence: TGTGCCAGCAGCTTAGGAGTGGTCTCCTACGAGCAGTACTTC. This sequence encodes CASSLGVVSYEQYF.